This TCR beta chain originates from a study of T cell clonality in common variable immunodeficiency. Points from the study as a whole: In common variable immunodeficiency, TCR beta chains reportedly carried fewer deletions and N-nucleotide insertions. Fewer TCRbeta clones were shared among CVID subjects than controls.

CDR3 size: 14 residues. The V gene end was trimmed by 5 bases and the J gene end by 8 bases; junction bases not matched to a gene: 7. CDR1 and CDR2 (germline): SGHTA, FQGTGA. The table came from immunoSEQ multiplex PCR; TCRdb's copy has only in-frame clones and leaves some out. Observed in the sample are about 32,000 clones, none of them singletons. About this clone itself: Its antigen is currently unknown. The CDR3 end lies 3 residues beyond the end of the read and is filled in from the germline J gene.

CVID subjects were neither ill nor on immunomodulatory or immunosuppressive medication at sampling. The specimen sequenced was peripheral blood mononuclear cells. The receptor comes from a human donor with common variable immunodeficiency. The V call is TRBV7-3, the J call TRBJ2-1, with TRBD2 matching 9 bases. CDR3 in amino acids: CASSRETSGDEQFF. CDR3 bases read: TGTGCCAGCAGCAGGGAGACTAGCGGCGATGAG.